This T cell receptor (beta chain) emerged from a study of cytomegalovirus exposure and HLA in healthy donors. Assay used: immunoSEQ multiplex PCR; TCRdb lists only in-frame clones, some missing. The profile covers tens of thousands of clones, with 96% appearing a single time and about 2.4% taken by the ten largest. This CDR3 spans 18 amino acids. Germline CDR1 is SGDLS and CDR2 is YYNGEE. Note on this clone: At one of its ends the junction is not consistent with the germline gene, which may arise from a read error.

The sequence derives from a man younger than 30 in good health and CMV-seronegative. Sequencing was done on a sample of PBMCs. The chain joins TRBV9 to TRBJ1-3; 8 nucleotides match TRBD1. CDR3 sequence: CANSVETPGTGSGNTIYF. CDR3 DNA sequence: TGTGCCAACAGCGTAGAGACCCCCGGGACAGGCTCTGGAAACACCATATATTTT.